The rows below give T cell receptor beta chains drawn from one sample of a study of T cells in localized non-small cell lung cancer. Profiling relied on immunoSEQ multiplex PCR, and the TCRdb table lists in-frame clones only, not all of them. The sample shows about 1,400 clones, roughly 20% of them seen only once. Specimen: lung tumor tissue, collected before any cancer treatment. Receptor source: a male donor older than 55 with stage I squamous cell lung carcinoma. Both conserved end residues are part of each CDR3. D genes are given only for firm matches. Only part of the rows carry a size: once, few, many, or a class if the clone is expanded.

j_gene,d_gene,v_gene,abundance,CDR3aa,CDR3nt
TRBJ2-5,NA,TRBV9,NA,CASSVGPLGETQYF,TGTGCCAGCAGCGTAGGCCCTCTCGGGGAGACCCAGTACTTC
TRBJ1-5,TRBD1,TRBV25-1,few,CASSKTGFNQPQHF,TGTGCCAGCAGTAAGACAGGGTTCAATCAGCCCCAGCATTTT
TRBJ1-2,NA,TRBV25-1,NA,CASRQNTNYGYTF,TGTGCCAGCCGACAGAATACTAACTATGGCTACACCTTC
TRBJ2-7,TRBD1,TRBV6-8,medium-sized,CAISGPDRGLYEQYF,TGTGCCATCAGTGGGCCCGACAGGGGGCTCTACGAGCAGTACTTC
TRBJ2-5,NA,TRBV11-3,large,CASSALGNQETQYF,TGTGCCAGCAGCGCTTTGGGCAACCAAGAGACCCAGTACTTC
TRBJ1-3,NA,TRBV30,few,CAWSVNSGNTIYF,TGTGCCTGGAGTGTCAACTCTGGAAACACCATATATTTT
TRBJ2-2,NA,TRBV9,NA,CASRKGVAGTGELFF,TGTGCCAGCAGGAAGGGAGTGGCGGGAACCGGGGAGCTGTTTTTT
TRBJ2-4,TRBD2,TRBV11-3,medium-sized,CASSLEEAGRGIQYF,TGTGCCAGCAGCTTAGAGGAAGCGGGAAGGGGCATTCAGTACTTC
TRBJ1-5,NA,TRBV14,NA,CASSRGGRQPQHF,TGTGCCAGCAGCCGGGGCGGTCGTCAGCCCCAGCATTTT
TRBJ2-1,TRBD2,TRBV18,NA,CASSPGTSGSNEQFF,TGTGCCAGCTCACCGGGGACTAGCGGGAGTAATGAGCAGTTCTTC
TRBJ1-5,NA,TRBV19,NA,CASSPGQYNQPQHF,TGTGCCAGTAGTCCCGGACAGTACAATCAGCCCCAGCATTTT
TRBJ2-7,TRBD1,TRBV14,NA,CASSQSPGGWYEQYF,TGTGCCAGCAGCCAAAGTCCAGGGGGCTGGTACGAGCAGTACTTC
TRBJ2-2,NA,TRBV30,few,CAWSVAAWELFF,TGTGCCTGGAGTGTAGCTGCCTGGGAGCTGTTTTTT
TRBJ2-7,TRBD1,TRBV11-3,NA,CASSPWGGQGYEQYF,TGTGCCAGCAGCCCGTGGGGAGGACAGGGCTACGAGCAGTACTTC
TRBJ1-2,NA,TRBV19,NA,CASSTSGPGPYGYTF,TGTGCCAGTAGTACTAGCGGACCCGGGCCCTATGGCTACACCTTC
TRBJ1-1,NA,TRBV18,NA,CASSATPAGMEAFF,TGTGCCAGCTCAGCGACACCCGCCGGGATGGAAGCTTTCTTT
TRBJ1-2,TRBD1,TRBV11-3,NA,CASSLYPRDRASYGGYTF,TGTGCCAGCAGCTTATACCCCCGGGACAGGGCAAGTTACGGGGGCTACACCTTC
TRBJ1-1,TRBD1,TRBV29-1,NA,CSGGEQGGTEAFF,TGCAGCGGCGGCGAACAGGGGGGCACTGAAGCTTTCTTT
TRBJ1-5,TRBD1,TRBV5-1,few,CASSVTGNSNQPQHF,TGCGCCAGCAGCGTGACAGGGAATAGCAATCAGCCCCAGCATTTT
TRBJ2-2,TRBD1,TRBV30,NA,CAWRVGTGYTGELFF,TGTGCCTGGAGGGTGGGGACAGGTTACACCGGGGAGCTGTTTTTT
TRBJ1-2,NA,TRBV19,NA,CATLGTTYGYTF,TGTGCCACCCTCGGGACCACTTATGGCTACACCTTC
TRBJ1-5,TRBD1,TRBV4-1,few,CASSQDGRNRGEPQHF,TGCGCCAGCAGCCAAGACGGAAGGAACAGGGGGGAGCCCCAGCATTTT
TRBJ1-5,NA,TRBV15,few,CATSRDLGPTPDQPQHF,TGTGCCACCAGCAGAGATTTGGGACCTACACCCGATCAGCCCCAGCATTTT
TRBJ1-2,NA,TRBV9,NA,CASSVAVRDFNYGYTF,TGTGCCAGCAGCGTAGCGGTAAGGGACTTTAACTATGGCTACACCTTC
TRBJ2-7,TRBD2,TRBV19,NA,CASSIGGLAGDEQYF,TGTGCCAGTAGTATCGGAGGACTAGCGGGAGATGAGCAGTACTTC
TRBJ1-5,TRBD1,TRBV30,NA,CAWSGDRGGNQPQHF,TGTGCCTGGAGCGGAGACAGGGGAGGCAATCAGCCCCAGCATTTT
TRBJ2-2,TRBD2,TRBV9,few,CASSETSAGELFF,TGTGCCAGCAGCGAAACTAGCGCCGGGGAGCTGTTTTTT
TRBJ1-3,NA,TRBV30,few,CAWREGNSGNTIYF,TGTGCCTGGAGGGAGGGGAACTCTGGAAACACCATATATTTT
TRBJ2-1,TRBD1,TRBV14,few,CASSRAGTVNEQFF,TGTGCCAGCAGCCGAGCCGGGACAGTCAATGAGCAGTTCTTC
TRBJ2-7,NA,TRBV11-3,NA,CASSLAGGSSYEQYF,TGTGCCAGCAGCTTGGCAGGCGGATCCTCCTACGAGCAGTACTTC
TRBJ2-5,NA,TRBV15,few,CATSRGGTPQETQYF,TGTGCCACCAGCAGAGGGGGGACACCTCAAGAGACCCAGTACTTC
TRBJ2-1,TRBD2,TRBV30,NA,CAWSRTSGHNEQFF,TGTGCCTGGAGTAGGACTAGCGGACACAATGAGCAGTTCTTC
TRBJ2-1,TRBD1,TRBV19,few,CASQGAYLSGQFF,TGTGCCAGCCAGGGGGCCTATCTAAGCGGGCAGTTCTTC
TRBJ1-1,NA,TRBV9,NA,CASSSGSTEAFF,TGTGCCAGCAGTTCAGGGTCCACTGAAGCTTTCTTT
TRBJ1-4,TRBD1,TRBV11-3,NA,CASSSPGQGGEKLFF,TGTGCCAGCAGCTCCCCGGGACAGGGCGGTGAAAAACTGTTTTTT
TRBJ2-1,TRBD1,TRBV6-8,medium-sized,CASRTGPSSYNEQFF,TGTGCCAGCAGGACAGGGCCAAGCTCCTACAATGAGCAGTTCTTC
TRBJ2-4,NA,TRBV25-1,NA,CASSSGSRDIQYF,TGTGCCAGCAGTAGTGGGAGTAGGGACATTCAGTACTTC
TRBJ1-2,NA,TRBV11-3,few,CASSRNGDILGYTF,TGTGCCAGCAGCCGAAATGGGGACATTTTAGGCTACACCTTC
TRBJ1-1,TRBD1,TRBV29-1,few,CSVVGGITEAFF,TGCAGCGTTGTAGGGGGCATCACTGAAGCTTTCTTT
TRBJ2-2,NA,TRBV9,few,CASSVFGSQSGELFF,TGTGCCAGCAGCGTATTCGGTTCACAGTCCGGGGAGCTGTTTTTT
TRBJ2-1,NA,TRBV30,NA,CAWSLRRSNEQFF,TGTGCCTGGAGTCTCCGTCGGTCGAATGAGCAGTTCTTC
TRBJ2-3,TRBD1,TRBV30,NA,CAWSGDRGTDTQYF,TGTGCCTGGAGTGGCGACAGGGGCACAGATACGCAGTATTTT
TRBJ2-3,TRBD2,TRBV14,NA,CASSRRTSGRSSPSTDTQYF,TGTGCCAGCAGCCGACGGACTAGCGGGAGGTCCTCCCCTAGCACAGATACGCAGTATTTT
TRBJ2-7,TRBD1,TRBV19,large,CASSGTGGIYEQYF,TGTGCCAGTAGTGGGACAGGGGGGATCTACGAGCAGTACTTC
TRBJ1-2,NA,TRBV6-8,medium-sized,CASRRGETNYGYTF,TGTGCCAGCAGGCGAGGCGAGACTAACTATGGCTACACCTTC
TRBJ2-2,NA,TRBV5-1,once,CASSQSAVTGELFF,TGCGCCAGCAGCCAATCGGCGGTCACCGGGGAGCTGTTTTTT
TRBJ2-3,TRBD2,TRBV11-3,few,CASSSLAGGTDTQYF,TGTGCCAGCAGCTCTCTAGCGGGAGGAACAGATACGCAGTATTTT